This TCR beta chain was sequenced in a study of patients with pleural tuberculosis (dated by TCRdb to the mid-2010s). This clonotype has a handful of counts. Its antigen is unknown. Base qualities are missing; no much larger clone stands one base away. Including the terminal cysteine and phenylalanine, the CDR3 comprises 15 residues. Here the CDR3 DNA is all that survives: 45 bases in frame from base 1. Sequences SQVTM (CDR1) and ANQGSEA (CDR2) are obtained from the germline V gene. At the junction V is shortened by 1 base and J by 3 bases, with 14 bases in between. The data were produced on an Illumina Genome Analyzer IIx. TCRdb redid the processing of the public reads, applying fastp at Q25 and MiXCR, and retained in-frame beta chains. Records with the same CDR3 protein are collapsed into one entry carrying the most frequent genes and DNA. The sample data list tens of thousands of distinct CDR3 sequences, and around 7% of these were observed just once. The ten largest make up about 17% of the sample.

The TCR was taken from a human donor with pleural tuberculosis. The sequence links TRBV29-1 to TRBJ2-3; the D gene is unclear. The sequenced DNA: TGCAGCGTTGAAGGAAAGGGCCGCAGAACAGATACGCAGTATTTT. The translation is CSVEGKGRRTDTQYF.